This section outlines one T cell receptor (beta chain) sequence together with its context. V shed 1 base and J shed 0 bases, with 7 bases lying between them. The CDR3 consists of 15 residues. The germline gives CDR1 SGHTA, CDR2 FQGNSA. This entry is derived from a study of T cell changes during pregnancy in multiple sclerosis. Some clones are missing from TCRdb's copy, which holds only in-frame ones; the method was immunoSEQ multiplex PCR. The repertoire holds tens of thousands of clones, with 80% to 95% as singletons. The J gene is TRBJ1-3, the V gene TRBV7-2; D is unresolved. Sequenced here: peripheral blood, sampled in the second trimester of pregnancy. The TCR was taken from a female donor with multiple sclerosis, enrolled in a pregnancy study. The CDR3 nucleotides read TGTGCCAGCAGCTTAGGACTGAACTCTGGAAACACCATATATTTT. This gives the protein CASSLGLNSGNTIYF.